These 14 T cell receptor beta chains came from one sample sequenced in a study of T cell repertoires in cytomegalovirus infection. TCRdb re-derived calls from the reads in MiXCR, one entry per CDR3 protein. The sample includes 310,000 or so distinct CDR3 sequences, roughly 23% of them seen just once. Sequencing was carried out using PBMCs. The origin of the receptors is a human donor in good health (CMV status not recorded). Some clones in this sample may be carry-over from other donors' samples.

To note about this clonotype: A much larger clone differs from this one at a single base, so this may be a read error. The missing conserved phenylalanine or tryptophan at the end of this CDR3 makes a read error likely. The chain has TRBV7-2 and TRBJ2-1; TRBD2 is a possible D gene (5 bases). This CDR3 is 13 amino acids long. The germline V gene encodes CDR1 SGHTA and CDR2 FQGNSA. V lost 5 bases and J lost 4, with 9 bases in between. As DNA, the CDR3 is TGTGCCAGCAGCCCAACTAGGTACAATGAGCAGTTCTTA. It translates to CASSPTRYNEQFL.

This clonotype appeared many times. This rearrangement joins TRBV11-2 to TRBJ2-5; 9 positions agree with TRBD2. There are 14 residues in the CDR3. Looked up from germline, CDR1 is SGHAT and CDR2 is FQNNGV. Unmatched junction bases numbered 8, after V lost 5 bases and J lost 7 bases. The CDR3 loop is CASSVIAGDGTQYF. CDR3 nucleotides: TGTGCCAGCAGCGTTATAGCGGGAGATGGGACCCAGTACTTC.

The J gene is TRBJ2-7, the V gene TRBV9; D possibly corresponds to TRBD2 (5 bases). This CDR3 spans 14 amino acids. In germline, CDR1 is SGDLS, CDR2 YYNGEE. The V end lost 0 bases, the J end lost 2 bases, and 9 bases lay between the germline ends. The CDR3 bases are TGTGCCAGCAGCGTAGGGGGAGAGCCCTACGAGCAGTACTTC. Residues: CASSVGGEPYEQYF.

This chain connects TRBV14 to TRBJ2-3; D not resolved. V lost 0 bases and J 4 bases, leaving 11 bases between the germline ends. The CDR3 covers 15 residues. Per the germline V gene, CDR1 is SGHDN and CDR2 is FVKESK. Written as DNA, the CDR3 is TGTGCCAGCAGCCAAGACACCAGCTGGGCAGATACGCAGTATTTT. This translates into CASSQDTSWADTQYF.

This clonotype was counted only a few times. The rearrangement uses TRBV29-1 and TRBJ2-1, with unresolved D. Germline loops: CDR1 SQVTM, CDR2 ANQGSEA. The CDR3 has 11 amino acids. V lost 5 bases and J lost 4, with 6 bases in between. The CDR3 bases are TGCAGCGTTCTAGGGTACAATGAGCAGTTCTTC. Translating it yields CSVLGYNEQFF.

This clonotype was seen many times. V and J are TRBV11-2 and TRBJ2-7; 7 nucleotides match TRBD2. V was clipped by 2 bases and J by 2 bases; unmatched bases: 6. Germline V gene sequence: CDR1 SGHAT, CDR2 FQNNGV. The CDR3 extends over 15 amino acids. CDR3 amino acids: CASSLNAGVPYEQYF. The CDR3 nucleotides are TGTGCCAGCAGCTTAAATGCGGGAGTACCCTACGAGCAGTACTTC.

This clonotype was counted a single time. This chain uses TRBV7-2 with TRBJ2-3; D is ambiguous. This CDR3 region has 15 residues. Germline assignment: CDR1 SGHTA and CDR2 FQGNSA. V was clipped by 0 bases and J by 3 bases, with 10 bases between them. CDR3 protein: CASSLAPSSTDTQYF. The CDR3 DNA follows: TGTGCCAGCAGCTTAGCTCCTAGTTCAACAGATACGCAGTATTTT.

The rearrangement links TRBV6-8 to TRBJ2-3; D is undetermined. The CDR3 loop spans 15 amino acids. From germline, CDR1 is MNHGY and CDR2 SAAAGT. V lost 0 bases and J lost 2, with 9 bases in between. CDR3 in DNA: TGTGCCAGCAGTTACTCTAGCTGGAACACAGATACGCAGTATTTT. Its translation is CASSYSSWNTDTQYF.

This clonotype has only a few counts. The rearrangement uses TRBV20-1 and TRBJ2-2; a weak D match, TRBD2 (7 bases). There are 16 residues in the CDR3. The germline V and J ends were trimmed by 5 bases and 0 bases, with 16 bases remaining between them. Germline CDR1 DFQATT, CDR2 SNEGSKA (reference sequence). The CDR3: CSAPPAGAANTGELFF. DNA of the CDR3: TGCAGTGCTCCCCCCGCGGGGGCGGCGAACACCGGGGAGCTGTTTTTT.

At least ten counts were recorded for this clonotype. The rearrangement uses TRBV6-1 and TRBJ1-1; 7 nucleotides align to TRBD1. CDR1 MNHNS and CDR2 SASEGT come from the germline V gene. The CDR3 spans 12 residues. V shed 6 bases and J 5 bases; nucleotides not matched to a gene: 3. The CDR3 protein is CASRRQGTEAFF. In nucleotides, the CDR3 is TGTGCCAGCAGGAGACAGGGTACTGAAGCTTTCTTT.

This rearrangement joins TRBV20-1 to TRBJ2-1; D gene uncertain. V was cut by 6 bases and J by 7 bases, with 19 bases left in between. This CDR3 spans 14 amino acids. Germline loops: CDR1 DFQATT, CDR2 SNEGSKA (reference sequence). CDR3 in amino acids: CSAPLLAAANEQFF. The CDR3 nucleotides read TGCAGTGCACCTTTGCTGGCGGCAGCGAATGAGCAGTTCTTC.

J is TRBJ1-2 and V is TRBV20-1; D remains ambiguous. V was shortened by 3 bases and J by 7 bases, with 9 bases between the two germline ends. The CDR3 is 11 amino acids. In germline, CDR1 is DFQATT, CDR2 SNEGSKA (reference sequence). The DNA of the CDR3 is TGCAGTGCTAGTGCCACCTCTGGCTACACCTTC. Residues: CSASATSGYTF.

V usage is TRBV12-3 or TRBV12-4 and J usage is TRBJ1-5; D might be TRBD1 (5 bases). The CDR3 spans 15 residues. Trimming removed 2 bases at V and 2 bases at J, with 10 bases between. This CDR3 is CASSLSGEGNQPQHF. CDR3 nucleotide sequence: TGTGCCAGCAGTTTATCGGGGGAGGGCAATCAGCCCCAGCATTTT.

At least ten counts were recorded for this clonotype. The rearrangement uses TRBV11-2 and TRBJ2-2; TRBD1 matches 9 bases. This CDR3 spans 19 amino acids. V gave up 3 bases and J gave up 0 bases; unmatched junction bases: 11. CDR1 SGHAT and CDR2 FQNNGV come from the germline V gene. The CDR3 spells CASSFRDRALKPNTGELFF. CDR3 coding DNA: TGTGCCAGCAGCTTCCGGGACAGGGCCCTTAAGCCGAACACCGGGGAGCTGTTTTTT.